What follows describes a single T cell receptor beta chain. Measured with immunoSEQ multiplex PCR; TCRdb has only the in-frame clones, and not every one. The sample yields about 660,000 clones, 88% seen once. This record belongs to a study of shared T cell receptors in the human thymus. This CDR3 region has 19 residues. These data were also filed under a second study, of human thymus T cells. From that report: Obtained as resections during corrective heart surgery, the thymus tissue was then studied. Usage of V and J genes appeared biased in thymic and blood repertoires. Related research found strongly overlapping thymic repertoires in unrelated individuals.

This clonotype was obtained from a boy under two years old with a congenital heart defect. Sequencing was performed on thymocytes. The chain couples TRBV1 to TRBJ2-7; the D call in the table, TRBD2, was not verified against the DNA. TRBV1 corresponds to a pseudogene. The CDR3 loop is CTSSQDRRTRLPGSYEQYF. DNA for the CDR3: TGCACCAGCAGCCAAGATCGGCGGACTAGGTTACCGGGCTCCTACGAGCAGTACTTC.